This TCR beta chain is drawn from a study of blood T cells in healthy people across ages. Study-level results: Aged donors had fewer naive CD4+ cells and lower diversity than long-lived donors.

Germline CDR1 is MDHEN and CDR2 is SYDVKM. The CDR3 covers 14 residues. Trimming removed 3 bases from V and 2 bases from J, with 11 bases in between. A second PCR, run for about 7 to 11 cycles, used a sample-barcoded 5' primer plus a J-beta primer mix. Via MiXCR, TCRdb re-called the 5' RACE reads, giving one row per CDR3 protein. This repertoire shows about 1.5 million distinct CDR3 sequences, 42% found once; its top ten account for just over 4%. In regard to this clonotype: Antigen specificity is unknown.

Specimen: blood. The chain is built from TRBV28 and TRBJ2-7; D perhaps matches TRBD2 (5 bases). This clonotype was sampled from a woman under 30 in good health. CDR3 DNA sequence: TGTGCCAGCAGTTTCAGAGGGTTGACCTACGAGCAGTACTTC. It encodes CASSFRGLTYEQYF.